The rows below give T cell receptor beta chains drawn from one sample of a study of T cells in Graves' hyperthyroidism and ophthalmopathy. TCRdb reanalysed the multiplex PCR reads using MiXCR and keeps one entry per CDR3 protein. The sample carries more than 500,000 distinct CDR3 sequences, about 15% recorded once. Sequencing was done on a sample of blood. The receptors stem from a woman younger than 45 with Graves' ophthalmopathy. Both conserved end residues are part of each CDR3. Each record gives: J gene, clone size, V gene, D gene, CDR3 protein, CDR3 DNA. The D gene is left open where the match is weak. Rows may omit the clone size; those that give it use once, few, many or a size class.

j_gene: TRBJ2-3
abundance: few
v_gene: TRBV12-3/TRBV12-4
d_gene: -
CDR3aa: CASKTGPLALTDTQYF
CDR3nt: TGTGCCAGCAAAACGGGGCCTTTAGCGTTAACAGATACGCAGTATTTT

j_gene: TRBJ2-7
abundance: many
v_gene: TRBV7-2
d_gene: TRBD1
CDR3aa: CASSSGQGSYEQYF
CDR3nt: TGTGCCAGCAGCTCAGGACAGGGCTCCTACGAGCAGTACTTC

j_gene: TRBJ2-3
abundance: many
v_gene: TRBV20-1
d_gene: -
CDR3aa: CTVGGGTDTQYF
CDR3nt: TGCACGGTAGGGGGAGGAACAGATACGCAGTATTTT

j_gene: TRBJ2-1
abundance: many
v_gene: TRBV5-1
d_gene: TRBD1
CDR3aa: CASSLLGQGAGEQFF
CDR3nt: TGCGCCAGCAGCTTGTTGGGACAGGGGGCTGGTGAGCAGTTCTTC

j_gene: TRBJ2-5
abundance: -
v_gene: TRBV29-1
d_gene: TRBD1
CDR3aa: CSAILRGTGNYF
CDR3nt: TGCAGCGCAATTCTACGGGGGACAGGGAACTACTTC

j_gene: TRBJ2-5
abundance: few
v_gene: TRBV7-9
d_gene: TRBD2
CDR3aa: CASSRLAGRYF
CDR3nt: TGTGCCAGCAGTCGACTAGCGGGGCGTTACTTC

j_gene: TRBJ1-5
abundance: few
v_gene: TRBV18
d_gene: -
CDR3aa: CASSANSNQPQHF
CDR3nt: TGTGCCAGCTCCGCTAATAGCAATCAGCCCCAGCATTTT

j_gene: TRBJ2-7
abundance: few
v_gene: TRBV7-2
d_gene: -
CDR3aa: CASSRTATYEQYF
CDR3nt: TGTGCCAGCAGCAGGACAGCAACCTACGAGCAGTACTTC

j_gene: TRBJ2-7
abundance: -
v_gene: TRBV9
d_gene: -
CDR3aa: CASSAQGRPYEQYF
CDR3nt: TGTGCCAGCAGCGCCCAGGGACGGCCCTACGAGCAGTACTTC

j_gene: TRBJ2-1
abundance: many
v_gene: TRBV30
d_gene: -
CDR3aa: CAWSEARGNYNEQFF
CDR3nt: TGTGCCTGGAGTGAGGCCAGGGGAAACTACAATGAGCAGTTCTTC

j_gene: TRBJ1-6
abundance: many
v_gene: TRBV7-9
d_gene: TRBD1
CDR3aa: CASSLTGGHSPLHF
CDR3nt: TGTGCCAGCAGCTTGACAGGGGGCCATTCACCCCTCCACTTT

j_gene: TRBJ1-5
abundance: many
v_gene: TRBV11-2
d_gene: -
CDR3aa: CASSLIGGNQPQHF
CDR3nt: TGTGCCAGCAGCTTAATAGGGGGCAATCAGCCCCAGCATTTT

j_gene: TRBJ1-2
abundance: -
v_gene: TRBV7-9
d_gene: -
CDR3aa: CASSSAGDSGGYTF
CDR3nt: TGTGCCAGCAGCTCGGCAGGGGATTCTGGAGGCTACACCTTC

j_gene: TRBJ2-5
abundance: -
v_gene: TRBV4-1
d_gene: -
CDR3aa: CASSQFRVGETQYF
CDR3nt: TGCGCCAGCAGCCAATTCAGGGTAGGAGAGACCCAGTACTTC

j_gene: TRBJ2-7
abundance: -
v_gene: TRBV20-1
d_gene: TRBD1
CDR3aa: CSARAGDRGYGTYEQYF
CDR3nt: TGCAGTGCTAGAGCGGGGGACAGGGGTTATGGAACCTACGAGCAGTACTTC

j_gene: TRBJ2-1
abundance: -
v_gene: TRBV5-1
d_gene: TRBD2
CDR3aa: CASSSLTSGRASDEQFF
CDR3nt: TGCGCCAGCAGCAGCCTGACTAGCGGGAGGGCCTCTGATGAGCAGTTCTTC

j_gene: TRBJ1-5
abundance: -
v_gene: TRBV7-2
d_gene: TRBD1
CDR3aa: CASSPGRGPGQPQHF
CDR3nt: TGTGCCAGCAGCCCAGGCAGGGGGCCAGGGCAGCCCCAGCATTTT

j_gene: TRBJ1-4
abundance: -
v_gene: TRBV7-7
d_gene: -
CDR3aa: CASSFAPTNEKLFF
CDR3nt: TGTGCTAGCAGCTTCGCCCCAACTAATGAAAAACTGTTTTTT

j_gene: TRBJ1-5
abundance: -
v_gene: TRBV28
d_gene: -
CDR3aa: CASSKTGRNQPQHF
CDR3nt: TGTGCCAGCAGTAAAACAGGGAGGAATCAGCCCCAGCATTTT

j_gene: TRBJ2-7
abundance: many
v_gene: TRBV7-2
d_gene: TRBD2
CDR3aa: CASSTQVGLATYEQYF
CDR3nt: TGTGCCAGCAGCACACAGGTGGGACTAGCGACCTACGAGCAGTACTTC

j_gene: TRBJ2-5
abundance: many
v_gene: TRBV2
d_gene: -
CDR3aa: CATNAQETQYF
CDR3nt: TGTGCAACGAACGCCCAAGAGACCCAGTACTTC

j_gene: TRBJ2-1
abundance: many
v_gene: TRBV28
d_gene: -
CDR3aa: CASSGWTYNEQFF
CDR3nt: TGTGCCAGCAGTGGCTGGACCTACAATGAGCAGTTCTTC

j_gene: TRBJ2-1
abundance: few
v_gene: TRBV15
d_gene: -
CDR3aa: CATSEGTSSYNEQFF
CDR3nt: TGTGCCACCAGCGAGGGCACGAGCTCCTACAATGAGCAGTTCTTC

j_gene: TRBJ2-7
abundance: many
v_gene: TRBV7-8
d_gene: -
CDR3aa: CASSLVPQQEQYF
CDR3nt: TGTGCCAGCAGCTTAGTCCCCCAACAGGAGCAGTACTTC

j_gene: TRBJ2-7
abundance: many
v_gene: TRBV20-1
d_gene: TRBD1
CDR3aa: CSAATGKREQYF
CDR3nt: TGCAGTGCTGCGACAGGGAAGAGGGAGCAGTACTTC

j_gene: TRBJ1-4
abundance: -
v_gene: TRBV7-9
d_gene: TRBD1
CDR3aa: CASSFGQGMGEKLFF
CDR3nt: TGTGCCAGCAGCTTTGGACAGGGAATGGGCGAAAAACTGTTTTTT

j_gene: TRBJ1-2
abundance: -
v_gene: TRBV20-1
d_gene: -
CDR3aa: CSAGTGGYTF
CDR3nt: TGCAGTGCTGGAACAGGAGGCTACACCTTC

j_gene: TRBJ2-1
abundance: many
v_gene: TRBV7-9
d_gene: -
CDR3aa: CASRRPEAGYNEQFF
CDR3nt: TGTGCCAGCAGGCGCCCGGAGGCGGGCTACAATGAGCAGTTCTTC